A selection of T cell receptor beta chains follows, all from one sample in a study of blood T cell repertoires in COVID-19. TCRdb's table, derived via immunoSEQ multiplex PCR, lists solely in-frame clones and lacks some. The sample gives 110,000 or so clones, nearly 90% of which show up once; less than 8.5% is in the top ten. The specimen was peripheral blood. The receptors shown here come from a woman between 65 and 79 years old who had recovered from COVID-19. CDR3s include the opening cysteine and the closing phenylalanine or tryptophan. D genes are given only for firm matches. Clone size is given for some rows only: seen once, a few or many times, or a class if the clone is expanded.

>TRBV18|TRBJ2-7|TRBD2|once
TGTGCCAGCTCACCACGGCCTAGCGGGACTCCTATCTCCTACGAGCAGTACTTC
CASSPRPSGTPISYEQYF
>TRBV19|TRBJ2-5|TRBD1|.
TGTGCCAGTAGTATAGTTAGCAGGGGGCAGAAGACCCAGTACTTC
CASSIVSRGQKTQYF
>TRBV2|TRBJ2-5|.|.
TGTGCCAGCAATGGGGGCGCGGAGACCCAGTACTTC
CASNGGAETQYF
>TRBV11-2|TRBJ2-3|.|.
TGTGCCAGCAGCTTAGATTGGTGGCAGAGCACAGATACGCAGTATTTT
CASSLDWWQSTDTQYF
>TRBV7-9|TRBJ2-7|TRBD1|.
TGTGCCAGCAGCCACCACGGACAGGGCTACGAGCAGTACTTC
CASSHHGQGYEQYF
>TRBV18|TRBJ2-7|.|.
TGTGCCAGCTCACCAGTCGGGGGGCAGGGCGAGCAGTACTTC
CASSPVGGQGEQYF
>TRBV4-2|TRBJ2-3|TRBD2|once
TGTGCCAGCAGCCACTCGGGGGGGCACACGCAGTATTTT
CASSHSGGHTQYF
>TRBV10-3|TRBJ1-6|.|.
TGTGCCATCAGTGAGTCCCCAGGGGCTAATAATTCACCCCTCCACTTT
CAISESPGANNSPLHF
>TRBV21-1|TRBJ2-3|.|few
TGTGCCAGCAGCCTAGCGGGAGGAACGCAGTATTTT
CASSLAGGTQYF
>TRBV2|TRBJ1-1|.|.
TGTGCCAGCAGTACCCCGGGAAGGGTAGGAACTGAAGCTTTCTTT
CASSTPGRVGTEAFF
>TRBV11-3|TRBJ2-2|TRBD1|.
TGTGCCAGCAGCCCGGGACAGGAGAAGCTGTTTTTT
CASSPGQEKLFF
>TRBV9|TRBJ2-5|TRBD1|.
TGTGCCAGCAGCTTGGGACAGCTCCAGGCCCAGTACTTC
CASSLGQLQAQYF
>TRBV24-1|TRBJ2-1|TRBD2|once
TGTGCCACCAGTGATTTCGAGCGGGGGGAAGGCGATGAGCAGTTCTTC
CATSDFERGEGDEQFF
>TRBV6-4|TRBJ2-1|.|few
TGTGCCAGCAGCCGCGGGATGAACAATGAGCAGTTCTTC
CASSRGMNNEQFF
>TRBV18|TRBJ1-2|.|.
TGTGCCAGCTCACCACAAAATCGTCGGACTCAAGCTAACTATGGCTACACCTTC
CASSPQNRRTQANYGYTF
>TRBV7-2|TRBJ2-2|TRBD1|.
TGTGCCAGCAGCTCCCGGGACAGGTCGAACACCGGGGAGCTGTTTTTT
CASSSRDRSNTGELFF
>TRBV7-2|TRBJ1-2|TRBD1|once
TGTGCCAGCAGCTTAGATGTGACAGGGGGCGCGGAGGGCTACACCTTC
CASSLDVTGGAEGYTF
>TRBV11-2|TRBJ1-2|.|once
TGTGCCAGCAGCCCCGAGTACGAGAATGGCTACACCTTC
CASSPEYENGYTF
>TRBV4-2|TRBJ1-1|TRBD1|.
TGTGCCAGCAGCCAAATCTCAGGGGGGATGAACACTGAAGCTTTCTTT
CASSQISGGMNTEAFF
>TRBV6-5|TRBJ1-2|TRBD1|.
TGTGCCAGCGGGAGACAGGGGGTAGGCTATGGCTACACCTTC
CASGRQGVGYGYTF
>TRBV7-2|TRBJ2-5|.|.
TGTGCCAGCAGCCGCGGACTGAAAGAGACCCAGTACTTC
CASSRGLKETQYF
>TRBV14|TRBJ2-1|TRBD1|.
TGTGCCAGCAGCCCGGGGACAGGGCTAGGGCAGTTCTTC
CASSPGTGLGQFF
>TRBV5-4|TRBJ2-1|TRBD1|.
TGTGCCAGCAGCTGGGATATAGGACAGGGCTACAATGAGCAGTTCTTC
CASSWDIGQGYNEQFF
>TRBV3-1/TRBV3-2|TRBJ2-1|TRBD2|.
TGTGCCAGCAGCCAACAAACTAGCGGTGAGCAGTTCTTC
CASSQQTSGEQFF
>TRBV7-2|TRBJ2-7|.|.
TGTGCCAGCAGCTTAAGGCCGGCAGGGTCACAGCACGAGCAGTACTTC
CASSLRPAGSQHEQYF
>TRBV11-2|TRBJ2-1|.|.
TGTGCCAGCAGCTTAGAGCGGGGGCCCAACAATGAGCAGTTCTTC
CASSLERGPNNEQFF
>TRBV18|TRBJ2-7|.|.
TGTGCCAGCTCACCGAGCCAGGCGGGGTGGGGCTACGAGCAGTACTTC
CASSPSQAGWGYEQYF
>TRBV5-1|TRBJ1-3|TRBD1|.
TGCGCCAGCAGCTTGGTGGGACAGGGGGCTGGAAACACCATATATTTT
CASSLVGQGAGNTIYF
>TRBV18|TRBJ1-3|.|.
TGTGCCAGCTCACCCCCAGGGGCGCCGGGAAACACCATATATTTT
CASSPPGAPGNTIYF
>TRBV9|TRBJ2-7|TRBD1|.
TGTGCCAGCAGCGCCCGGGACAGGGAGAACAACGAGCAGTACTTC
CASSARDRENNEQYF
>TRBV30|TRBJ2-1|.|.
TGTGCCTGGAGCCCAGGGGGGACTCTCGGGAATGAGCAGTTCTTC
CAWSPGGTLGNEQFF
>TRBV5-4|TRBJ2-3|TRBD2|.
TGTGCCAGCAGCCCGACTAGCGGTAACACAGATACGCAGTATTTT
CASSPTSGNTDTQYF
>TRBV5-1|TRBJ2-3|TRBD1|.
TGCGCCAGCAGCACCGGGACAGACCCCACAGATACGCAGTATTTT
CASSTGTDPTDTQYF
>TRBV28|TRBJ2-3|.|.
TGTGCCAGCAGGCAGGGGATGGGGGATACGCAGTATTTT
CASRQGMGDTQYF
>TRBV6-4|TRBJ2-2|.|.
TGTGCCAGCAGTGTTGTTAGCGAGGCCGGGGAGCTGTTTTTT
CASSVVSEAGELFF
>TRBV4-2|TRBJ2-5|TRBD2|.
TGTGCCAGCAGCCTTCGGGGACTCTCTAGCGGGAGGTTACAAGAGACCCAGTACTTC
CASSLRGLSSGRLQETQYF
>TRBV7-3|TRBJ2-1|TRBD2|.
TGTGCCAGCAGCCCCCGGGGGGCTAGCGGGTACAATGAGCAGTTCTTC
CASSPRGASGYNEQFF
>TRBV19|TRBJ2-1|.|.
TGTGCCAGTAGTATTGACGGGAGCTGGAATGAGCAGTTCTTC
CASSIDGSWNEQFF
>TRBV28|TRBJ2-4|TRBD1|.
TGTGCCAGCAGTTTATGGGGACAGGGGAAAAACATTCAGTACTTC
CASSLWGQGKNIQYF
>TRBV4-1|TRBJ1-5|TRBD1|.
TGCGCCAGCAGCCAAGAGTGGCCTAGGACAGGGGGCAATCAGCCCCAGCATTTT
CASSQEWPRTGGNQPQHF
>TRBV19|TRBJ2-1|TRBD2|.
TGTGCCAGTAGTAAGGGACTAGCGAGGTACAATGAGCAGTTCTTC
CASSKGLARYNEQFF
>TRBV7-2|TRBJ2-2|.|once
TGTGCCAGCAGCTCCCCTAACACCGGGGAGCTGTTTTTT
CASSSPNTGELFF
>TRBV12-3/TRBV12-4|TRBJ1-1|.|.
TGTGCCAGCACCCAGGGTACTGAAGCTTTCTTT
CASTQGTEAFF
>TRBV12-3/TRBV12-4|TRBJ2-7|TRBD1|.
TGTGCCAGCAGTCCCCACCGACAGGGGGGGCAGTACTTC
CASSPHRQGGQYF
>TRBV10-3|TRBJ1-5|TRBD1|once
TGTGCCGTTTGGACAGGGGGCGGTCAGCCCCAGCATTTT
CAVWTGGGQPQHF
>TRBV12-3/TRBV12-4|TRBJ1-1|.|.
TGTGCCAGCGCACCGCGGAGAACTGAAGCTTTCTTT
CASAPRRTEAFF
>TRBV4-3|TRBJ1-2|TRBD1|.
TGCGCCAGCAGCACCCTGACAGGGGGCGATGGCTACACCTTC
CASSTLTGGDGYTF
>TRBV7-6|TRBJ2-1|TRBD1|.
TGTGCCAGCAGCTTCGGACAGGGGGGCAATGAGCAGTTCTTC
CASSFGQGGNEQFF
>TRBV23-1|TRBJ2-5|TRBD1|.
TGCGCCAGCAGTCAATCGAACAGGGGAGAGGAGACCCAGTACTTC
CASSQSNRGEETQYF
>TRBV5-4|TRBJ1-2|.|.
TGTGCCAGCAGCTTGGATCTCCAGAACTATGGCTACACCTTC
CASSLDLQNYGYTF
>TRBV4-3|TRBJ1-1|.|.
TGCGCCAGCAGCCAAGATAACAGGGCAGAAGCTTTCTTT
CASSQDNRAEAFF
>TRBV19|TRBJ2-3|TRBD2|.
TGTGCCAGTAGCCTAGCGGGGAGCGCCACAGATACGCAGTATTTT
CASSLAGSATDTQYF
>TRBV30|TRBJ2-7|TRBD1|.
TGTGCCTGGAGCGACAGGGCGGCAGAGCAGTACTTC
CAWSDRAAEQYF
>TRBV2|TRBJ1-3|.|.
TGTGCCAGCAGTGAACGGGAAGGAAACACCATATATTTT
CASSEREGNTIYF
>TRBV19|TRBJ2-7|TRBD2|.
TGTGCCAGTAGTATAGTGGGAGGGACCTACGAGCAGTACTTC
CASSIVGGTYEQYF
>TRBV7-3|TRBJ1-2|TRBD1|.
TGTGCCAGCAGCACCCGACAGGGAGATGGCTACACCTTC
CASSTRQGDGYTF
>TRBV24-1|TRBJ1-1|.|.
TGTGCCACCAGTGATTTCCCCGGGACTGAAGCTTTCTTT
CATSDFPGTEAFF
>TRBV30|TRBJ1-2|TRBD1|.
TGTGCCTGGAGTAGAGGGGGCGACTATGGCTACACCTTC
CAWSRGGDYGYTF